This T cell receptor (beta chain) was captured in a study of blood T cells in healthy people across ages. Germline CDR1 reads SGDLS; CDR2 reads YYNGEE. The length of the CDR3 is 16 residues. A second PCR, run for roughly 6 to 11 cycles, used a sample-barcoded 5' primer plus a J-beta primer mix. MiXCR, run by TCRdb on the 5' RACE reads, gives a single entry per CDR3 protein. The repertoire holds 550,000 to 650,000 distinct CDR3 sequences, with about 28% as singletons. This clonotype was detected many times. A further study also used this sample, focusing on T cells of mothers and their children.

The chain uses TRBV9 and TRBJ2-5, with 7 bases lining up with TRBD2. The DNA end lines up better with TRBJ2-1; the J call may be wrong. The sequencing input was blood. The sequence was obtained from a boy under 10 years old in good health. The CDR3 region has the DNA TGTGCCAGCAGCGTATGGGCAGACGGCGGGAGTGGTGAGCAGTTCTTC. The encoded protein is CASSVWADGGSGEQFF.